The 9 T cell receptor beta chains reported below all come from one sample, sequenced in a study of T cells in tumors and immune-related adverse events. Method: immunoSEQ multiplex PCR; TCRdb's copy keeps in-frame clones and lacks some. The table includes about 4,300 clones, 82% detected once. This sample comprised skin tissue, obtained from a patient treated with anti-PD-1 therapy. The receptor source for this set is a female donor with metastatic renal cell carcinoma.

The gene calls are TRBV18 and TRBJ2-3; D is ambiguous. V dropped 5 bases and J dropped 3 bases, with 9 bases sitting between them. The CDR3 has 13 amino acids. Germline V gene lookup returns CDR1 KGHSH and CDR2 LQKENI. The CDR3 sequence: CASSIGETDTQYF. CDR3 nucleotides: TGTGCCAGCTCAATTGGAGAAACAGATACGCAGTATTTT. The full variable domain, rest sourced from reference TRBV18 and TRBJ2-3, is NAGVMQNPRHLVRRRGQEARLRCSPMKGHSHVYWYRQLPEEGLKFMVYLQKENIIDESGMPKERFSAEFPKEGPSILRIQQVVRGDSAAYFCASSIGETDTQYFGPGTRLTVL.

The rearrangement uses TRBV28 and TRBJ1-2; D possibly corresponds to TRBD1 (6 bases). Trimming removed 6 bases from V and 8 bases from J, with 22 bases in between. Germline loops: CDR1 MDHEN, CDR2 SYDVKM. CDR3 size: 15 residues. In DNA form, the CDR3 reads TGTGCCAGCAGCTGGGTGTCGGGGGCTCGACGAGGCTACACCTTC. It yields the protein CASSWVSGARRGYTF.

DNA of the CDR3: TGTGCCAGCAGCCGACAGGGCAGCACTGAAGCTTTCTTT. Translated, it gives CASSRQGSTEAFF. The chain recombines TRBV11-2 with TRBJ1-1; 7 bases line up with TRBD1. The CDR3 is 13 amino acids. The V segment lost 5 bases and the J segment 4 bases; nucleotides outside the gene matches: 4. Per the germline V gene, CDR1 is SGHAT and CDR2 is FQNNGV.

CDR3 region: CASSEVTFDTQYF. The CDR3 DNA sequence: TGTGCCAGCAGTGAAGTGACTTTTGATACGCAGTATTTT. The chain joins TRBV2 to TRBJ2-3; D gene ambiguous. Trimming cost V 1 base and J 6 bases, with 8 bases left between them. Germline-derived CDR1 and CDR2 are SNHLY and FYNNEI. The CDR3 totals 13 residues.

The chain's CDR3 is CASSLRWQETQYF. The CDR3 region has the DNA TGTGCCAGCAGTTTAAGGTGGCAAGAGACCCAGTACTTC. V and J are TRBV27 and TRBJ2-5, with D uncertain. The germline V gene encodes CDR1 MNHEY and CDR2 SMNVEV (reference sequence). With 2 bases removed from V and 2 bases from J, the gap between germline ends came to 6 bases. This CDR3 has 13 amino acids.

The gene calls are TRBV5-1 and TRBJ2-7; D is uncertain. The CDR3 loop spans 11 amino acids. Germline assignment: CDR1 SGHRS and CDR2 YFSETQ. V was cut by 7 bases and J by 7 bases, with 12 bases left in between. The CDR3 nucleotides read TGCGCCAGCCGAAACAGCGTAGAGCAGTACTTC. Its protein is CASRNSVEQYF.

J is TRBJ1-1 and V is TRBV19, with D perhaps TRBD1 (5 bases). Germline-derived CDR1 and CDR2 are LNHDA and SQIVND (reference sequence). CDR3 length: 14 residues. The V end lost 3 bases, the J end lost 4 bases, and 12 bases lay between the germline ends. CDR3: CASSIGGRGTEAFF. In nucleotides, the CDR3 is TGTGCCAGTAGTATCGGGGGAAGGGGCACTGAAGCTTTCTTT.

The chain employs TRBV11-3 and TRBJ2-6; TRBD2 aligns across 7 bases. V lost 1 base to trimming and J lost 2 bases; unmatched junction nucleotides: 2. The CDR3 covers 16 residues. Germline V lookup: CDR1 SGHNT, CDR2 YENEEA. DNA for the CDR3: TGTGCCAGCAGCTTAGGGGAGGGGACTGGGGCCAACGTCCTGACTTTC. It translates to CASSLGEGTGANVLTF.

This rearrangement joins TRBV10-3 to TRBJ2-2; 10 bases align to TRBD1. CDR1 ENHRY and CDR2 SYGVKD come from the germline V gene. This CDR3 has 14 amino acids. J was trimmed by 6 bases and V by 6 bases; bases with no gene match: 4. The CDR3: CAIRAGTGAGELFF. The CDR3 DNA reads as TGTGCCATCAGGGCAGGGACAGGGGCCGGGGAGCTGTTTTTT.